This TCR beta chain is drawn from a study of OX40 agonist ivuxolimab in advanced cancers. Study-wide background: Dose-escalation subjects each had hepatocellular carcinoma, melanoma, renal cell or head and neck cancer. From 23 to 79 years was the age range, with a mean of around 56 years, and 65% to 90% were male.

The CDR3 is made up of 14 amino acids. The V and J ends lost 0 bases and 0 bases respectively, with 3 bases between them. The V gene's germline CDR1 is LNHDA and CDR2 SQIVND (reference sequence). Profiled with immunoSEQ multiplex PCR; TCRdb holds only in-frame clones, not every one. The table records 80,000 or so clones, about 85% of them present only once. A note on this clone: This specimen includes other DNA sequences encoding the same CDR3.

The specimen comprised CD4+ or CD8+ T cells sorted from blood, sampled in a trial of the OX40 agonist ivuxolimab. This sequence joins TRBV19 and TRBJ1-5; no reliable D call. This clonotype was sampled from an adult with an advanced solid tumor such as melanoma, head and neck, liver or kidney cancer. The CDR3 DNA sequence: TGTGCCAGTAGTATAGACGGTAGCAATCAGCCCCAGCATTTT. Protein product: CASSIDGSNQPQHF.